The clone carrying this T cell receptor (beta chain) has just a few counts. The data are from a study of molecular identifiers for immune sequencing clone quantification. Germline assignment: CDR1 SGHRS and CDR2 YFSETQ. The CDR3 contains 16 residues. V was cut by 4 bases and J by 4 bases, with 17 bases left in between. A single record per CDR3 protein comes from TCRdb applying MiXCR to the PCR reads. The data show more than 550,000 distinct CDR3 sequences, about 25% seen once. J is TRBJ2-2 and V is TRBV5-1, with D possibly TRBD2 on 6 matching bases. Material: naive CD8+ T cells from blood, with Jurkat cell RNA spiked in. Specified subset: FACS-sorted CD8+CD4-CCR7+CD45RA+ naive T cells. This receptor was taken from a human donor in good health. Some libraries in this study had Jurkat cell RNA spiked in. In DNA, the CDR3 is TGCGCCAGCAGCGCGACTAGTTATCGGAGCACCGGGGAGCTGTTTTTT. Translated, it gives CASSATSYRSTGELFF.